This TCR beta chain was captured in a study of technical replicates of blood from a handful of donors. Only in-frame clones appear in the TCRdb table, and some are missing; sequencing was by immunoSEQ multiplex PCR. The table shows about 71,000 clones, with more than 90% occurring only once. CDR1 SGHRS and CDR2 YFSETQ come from the germline V gene. V trimming: 0 bases; J trimming: 0 bases; junction bases outside the gene matches: 2. This CDR3 contains 15 residues. This clone has a single count. This receptor was identified in a human donor in good health. The sample taken for sequencing was T cells isolated from PBMCs. The V and J genes are TRBV5-1 and TRBJ1-1, with 7 bases lining up with TRBD1. The CDR3 is CASSLVGGMNTEAFF. The CDR3 coding sequence is TGCGCCAGCAGCTTGGTAGGGGGCATGAACACTGAAGCTTTCTTT.